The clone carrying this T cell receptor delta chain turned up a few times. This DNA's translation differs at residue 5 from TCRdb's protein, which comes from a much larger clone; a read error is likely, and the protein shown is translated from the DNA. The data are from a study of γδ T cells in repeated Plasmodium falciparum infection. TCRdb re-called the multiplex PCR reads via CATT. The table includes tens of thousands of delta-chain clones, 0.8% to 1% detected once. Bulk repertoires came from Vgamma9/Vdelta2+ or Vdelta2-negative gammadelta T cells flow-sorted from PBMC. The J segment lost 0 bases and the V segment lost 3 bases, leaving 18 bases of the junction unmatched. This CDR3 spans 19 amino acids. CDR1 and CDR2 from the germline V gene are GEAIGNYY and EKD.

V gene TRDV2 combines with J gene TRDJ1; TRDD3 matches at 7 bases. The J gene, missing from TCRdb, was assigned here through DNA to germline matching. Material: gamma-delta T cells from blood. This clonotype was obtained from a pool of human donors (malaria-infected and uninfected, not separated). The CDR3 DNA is TGTGCCTGTGACGCCGTTTCCCCTGGGGGGGGCCAGTACACCGATAAACTCATCTTT. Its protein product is CACDAVSPGGGQYTDKLIF.